This T cell receptor beta chain was found in a study of blood T cell repertoires in COVID-19. For the study at large: Samples came from the United States, Italy and Spain, spanning acute and convalescent COVID-19. T cells, B-cell-depleted T cells, or PBMCs provided the cDNA or gDNA that served as material.

This clone was detected only once. Per the original data handling: Quantification of nucleated cells was approximated via reference gene primer amplification. Here immunoSEQ multiplex PCR was the method, and the copy in TCRdb shows in-frame clones only, minus some. The V and J calls and clone size come from that table; D and trimming were worked out from the DNA. The profile shows roughly 100,000 clones, 70% to 90% of them singletons. Sequencing was carried out using peripheral blood. The receptor's source is a woman aged 70-85 years with acute or convalescent COVID-19.

The CDR3 spells CASSPRGTSGFGAGELFF. The CDR3 DNA is TGTGCCAGCAGCCCTAGGGGGACTAGCGGGTTTGGAGCCGGGGAGCTGTTTTTT. This chain connects TRBV7-2 to TRBJ2-2; 12 nucleotides line up with TRBD2. The CDR3 contains 18 residues. Losses at the gene ends were 5 bases for V and 6 bases for J; bases not matched to a gene: 13. Germline CDR1 and CDR2: SGHTA and FQGNSA.